This T cell receptor beta chain was identified during a study of Ad26.COV2.S vaccination and SARS-CoV-2 variants. The V gene's germline CDR1 is LGHDT and CDR2 YNNKEL (reference sequence). Trimming took off 1 base at V and 6 bases at J, with 4 bases between the two ends. CDR3 length: 12 amino acids. With respect to this clone: Other DNA sequences from this sample encode an identical CDR3 as well.

The treatment here: roughly 18 received Ad26.COV2.S at low or high dose, single or two shots; five or six received placebo; per-sample allocation not given. Sample collection was performed on day 63 after the first vaccine or placebo injection. Produced via immunoSEQ multiplex PCR; TCRdb's table is partial and in-frame only. The sample yields about 680,000 clones, 89% seen once. The chain combines TRBV3-1 (or the pseudogene TRBV3-2) with TRBJ1-3; no definite D call. This TCR was sampled from a person between 18 and 60 years old who received the Ad26.COV2.S COVID-19 vaccine or a placebo. The source was peripheral blood, collected in a trial of Ad26.COV2.S vaccine versus placebo. The CDR3 region is CASSQAENTIYF. The DNA of the CDR3 is TGTGCCAGCAGCCAAGCTGAAAACACCATATATTTT.